A single sample gave rise to the 10 T cell receptor beta chains below, sequenced in a study of blood T cell repertoires in COVID-19. Profiled with immunoSEQ multiplex PCR; TCRdb holds only in-frame clones, not every one. The sample includes some 300,000 clones, roughly 91% of them seen just once. The material sequenced was peripheral blood. These TCRs come from a woman between 25 and 40 years old with COVID-19, enrolled during active disease.

V is TRBV7-9 and J is TRBJ2-2; D is possibly TRBD1 (5 bases). Trimming pared 5 bases from V and 8 bases from J, leaving 15 bases between. CDR1 SEHNR and CDR2 FQNEAQ come from the germline V gene (reference sequence). The CDR3 is 14 residues long. CDR3 in amino acids: CASSKTDLRGELFF. CDR3 bases: TGTGCCAGCAGCAAGACAGATTTAAGGGGGGAGCTGTTTTTT.

V is TRBV10-3 and J is TRBJ2-1, with TRBD1 identical over 8 bases. Germline V gives CDR1 ENHRY, CDR2 SYGVKD. The CDR3 totals 17 residues. The V gene end was trimmed by 4 bases and the J gene end by 6 bases; junction bases not matched to a gene: 14. DNA for the CDR3: TGTGCCATCAGTGGGTTCTCCGGGACAGGTGGGTCCAATGAGCAGTTCTTC. Its translation: CAISGFSGTGGSNEQFF.

The rearrangement joins TRBV27 to TRBJ1-3; 10 nucleotides match TRBD1. Germline V CDR1 and CDR2: MNHEY, SMNVEV (reference sequence). V lost 5 bases and J lost 3; bases outside the gene matches: 4. The CDR3 runs 15 residues. The CDR3: CASSLGTGVGNTIYF. The CDR3 bases are TGTGCCAGCAGTCTAGGGACAGGGGTTGGAAACACCATATATTTT.

The chain links TRBV24-1 to TRBJ2-3; possibly TRBD2 for D (6 bases). The ends were cut back, 9 bases at V and 5 bases at J, with 20 bases in the middle. Looked up from germline, CDR1 is KGHDR and CDR2 is SFDVKD. This CDR3 is 15 amino acids long. The CDR3 here is CATAGHGGVEDTQYF. The CDR3 coding sequence is TGTGCCACCGCGGGCCACGGCGGGGTGGAAGATACGCAGTATTTT.

This clone has more than one count but fewer than ten. The chain combines TRBV7-2 with TRBJ1-2; TRBD1 aligns across 12 bases. This CDR3 spans 16 amino acids. Germline trimming cut 5 bases from V and 8 bases from J; bases unmatched to any gene: 12. Germline loops: CDR1 SGHTA, CDR2 FQGNSA. The CDR3 reads CASSPWGTGGNDGYTF. CDR3 DNA sequence: TGTGCCAGCAGCCCTTGGGGGACAGGGGGCAATGACGGCTACACCTTC.

The genes are TRBV30 and TRBJ1-2; D is possibly TRBD1 (5 bases). Trimming pared 0 bases from V and 8 bases from J, leaving 19 bases between. This CDR3 spans 15 amino acids. CDR1 is GTSNPN and CDR2 is SVGIG in the germline V gene (reference sequence). This chain's CDR3 is CAWSVSGRGPRGYTF. Written as DNA, the CDR3 is TGTGCCTGGAGTGTATCGGGGAGGGGCCCTCGGGGCTACACCTTC.

The gene calls are TRBV3-1 (or the pseudogene TRBV3-2) and TRBJ2-3; D perhaps matches TRBD2 (6 bases). The germline V gene encodes CDR1 LGHDT and CDR2 YNNKEL (reference sequence). Trimming stripped 4 bases from V and 6 bases from J, with 14 bases between. This CDR3 comprises 14 residues. The CDR3 DNA follows: TGTGCCAGCAGCCGACTGGGGGGAACGGATACGCAGTATTTT. Amino acids: CASSRLGGTDTQYF.

This clone was counted once. The J gene is TRBJ2-3, the V gene TRBV3-1 (or the pseudogene TRBV3-2); tentatively, D is TRBD2 (7 bases). V lost 1 base and J 6 bases, leaving 14 bases between the germline ends. The CDR3 is 15 amino acids. CDR1 LGHDT and CDR2 YNNKEL come from the germline V gene (reference sequence). This CDR3 reads CASSQVGGGADTQYF. The DNA for the CDR3 is TGTGCCAGCAGCCAAGTAGGTGGGGGGGCCGATACGCAGTATTTT.

This clone was counted a few times. The chain combines TRBV24-1 with TRBJ2-5; D is unclear. Between the trimmed V and J ends, which lost 5 bases and 3 bases, there was a span of 15 bases. The germline CDR1 and CDR2 sequences are KGHDR and SFDVKD. The CDR3 extends over 15 amino acids. The CDR3 sequence: CATSVSSFAKETQYF. The CDR3 DNA follows: TGTGCCACCAGTGTAAGTTCGTTTGCGAAAGAGACCCAGTACTTC.

The rearrangement uses TRBV6-5 and TRBJ1-1; 10 bases align to TRBD1. Germline V CDR1 and CDR2: MNHEY, SVGAGI. This CDR3 comprises 14 residues. J gave up 3 bases and V 2 bases, and 0 bases lay outside the gene matches. CDR3 in DNA: TGTGCCAGCAGTTACGGGACAGGGGACACTGAAGCTTTCTTT. Translation gives CASSYGTGDTEAFF.